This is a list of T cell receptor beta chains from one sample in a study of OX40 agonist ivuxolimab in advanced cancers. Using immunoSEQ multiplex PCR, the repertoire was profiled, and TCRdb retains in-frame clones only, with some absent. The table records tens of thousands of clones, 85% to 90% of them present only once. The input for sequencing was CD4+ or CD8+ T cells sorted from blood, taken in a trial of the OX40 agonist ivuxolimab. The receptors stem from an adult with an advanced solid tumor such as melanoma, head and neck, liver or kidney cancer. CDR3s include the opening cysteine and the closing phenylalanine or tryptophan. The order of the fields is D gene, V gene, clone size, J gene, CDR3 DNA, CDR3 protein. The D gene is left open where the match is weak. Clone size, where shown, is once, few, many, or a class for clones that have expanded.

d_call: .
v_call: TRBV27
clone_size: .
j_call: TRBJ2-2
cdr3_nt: TGTGCCAGCAGTCCCGGACTGCGGGTCGGGGAGCTGTTTTTT
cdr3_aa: CASSPGLRVGELFF

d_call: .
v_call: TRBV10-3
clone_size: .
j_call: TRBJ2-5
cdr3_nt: TGTGCCATCAGTGGGGGGGAGCGGGAGACCCAGTACTTC
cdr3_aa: CAISGGERETQYF

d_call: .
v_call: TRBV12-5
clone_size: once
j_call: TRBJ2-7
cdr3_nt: TGCGCTAGTGACCAGATGGACAGCAGCTACGAGCAGTACTTC
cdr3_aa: CASDQMDSSYEQYF

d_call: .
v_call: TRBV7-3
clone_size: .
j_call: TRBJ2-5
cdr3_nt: TGTGCCAGCAGCTTAGCGGAATCGTCTGCCAGGGAGACCCAGTACTTC
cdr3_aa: CASSLAESSARETQYF

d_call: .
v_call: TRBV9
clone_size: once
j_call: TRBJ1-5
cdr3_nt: TGTGCCAGCAGCGGGCCGGGCAATCAGCCCCAGCATTTT
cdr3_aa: CASSGPGNQPQHF

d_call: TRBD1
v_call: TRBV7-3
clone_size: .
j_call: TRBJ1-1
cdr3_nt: TGTGCCAGCAGCCCGGGGACAGGGGGCACTGAAGCTTTCTTT
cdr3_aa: CASSPGTGGTEAFF

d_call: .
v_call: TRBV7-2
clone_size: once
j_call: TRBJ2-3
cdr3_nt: TGTGCCAGCAGCTCGACAATGGACTTGTCGGAGTATTTT
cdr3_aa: CASSSTMDLSEYF

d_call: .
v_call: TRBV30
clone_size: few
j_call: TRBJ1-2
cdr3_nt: TGTGCCTGCACGTTGACGGAGTATGGCTACACCTTC
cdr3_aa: CACTLTEYGYTF

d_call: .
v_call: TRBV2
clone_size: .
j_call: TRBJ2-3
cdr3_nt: TGTGCCAGCCGTAACAGGGCTAGCACAGATACGCAGTATTTT
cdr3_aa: CASRNRASTDTQYF

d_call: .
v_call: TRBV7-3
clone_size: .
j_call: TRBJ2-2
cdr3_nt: TGTGCCAGCAGCTTACTCCTAGGAAACACCGGGGAGCTGTTTTTT
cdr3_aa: CASSLLLGNTGELFF

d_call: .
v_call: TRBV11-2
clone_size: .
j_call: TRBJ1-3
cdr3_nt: TGTGCCAGCAGCTTAGGGGGTGACTCTGGAAACACCATATATTTT
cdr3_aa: CASSLGGDSGNTIYF

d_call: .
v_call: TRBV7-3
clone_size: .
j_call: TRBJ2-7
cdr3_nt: TGTGCCAGCAGCTCCAAGGGCGGAGACGCCGAGCAGTACTTC
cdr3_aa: CASSSKGGDAEQYF

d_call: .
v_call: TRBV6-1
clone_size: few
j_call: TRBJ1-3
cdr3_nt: TGTGCCAGCAGGTCAGCCCAGGGGGGAAACACCATATATTTT
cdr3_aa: CASRSAQGGNTIYF

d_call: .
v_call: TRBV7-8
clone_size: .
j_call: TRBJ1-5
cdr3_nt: TGTGCCAGCAGCTTAGGTGAGAGTGGCCGCAGCAATCAGCCCCAGCATTTT
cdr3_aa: CASSLGESGRSNQPQHF

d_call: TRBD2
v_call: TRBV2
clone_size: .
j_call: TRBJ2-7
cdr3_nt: TGTGCCAGCAGTGAAGCCTTAGCGGGGGGAGGCTCCTACGAGCAGTACTTC
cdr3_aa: CASSEALAGGGSYEQYF

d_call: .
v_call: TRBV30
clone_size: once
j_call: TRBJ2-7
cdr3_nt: TGTGCCTGGAGTCCTTCCCCGACTAGTCAGCAGTACTTC
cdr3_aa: CAWSPSPTSQQYF

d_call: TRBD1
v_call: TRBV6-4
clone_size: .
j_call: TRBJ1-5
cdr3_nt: TGTGCCAGCAGTCCACAGGGGGGAGGTCAGCCCCAGCATTTT
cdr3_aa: CASSPQGGGQPQHF

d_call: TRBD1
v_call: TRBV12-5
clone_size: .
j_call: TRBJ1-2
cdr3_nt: TGTGCTAGTGGTTTGGGACAGGGAGGTGGCTACACCTTC
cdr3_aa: CASGLGQGGGYTF

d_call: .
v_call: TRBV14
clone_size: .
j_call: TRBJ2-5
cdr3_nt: TGTGCCAGCAGCCAATTAGGGGGGAGCGAGACCCAGTACTTC
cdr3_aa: CASSQLGGSETQYF

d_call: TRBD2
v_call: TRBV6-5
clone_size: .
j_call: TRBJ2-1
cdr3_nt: TGTGCCAGCAGTTTCGGGACTATAGACAATGAGCAGTTCTTC
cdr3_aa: CASSFGTIDNEQFF

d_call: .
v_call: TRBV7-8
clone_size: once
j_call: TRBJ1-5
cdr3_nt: TGTGCCAGCAGCTTAACACGGGACAGCAATCAGCCCCAGCATTTT
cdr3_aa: CASSLTRDSNQPQHF

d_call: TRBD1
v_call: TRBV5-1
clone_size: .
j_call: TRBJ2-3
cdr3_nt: TGCGCCAGCAGCCGGACAGGGGGGGAGGATACGCAGTATTTT
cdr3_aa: CASSRTGGEDTQYF

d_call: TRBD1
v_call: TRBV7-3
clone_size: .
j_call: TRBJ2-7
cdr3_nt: TGTGCCAGCACCCTAGACAGGGGGCCCTACGAGCAGTACTTC
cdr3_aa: CASTLDRGPYEQYF

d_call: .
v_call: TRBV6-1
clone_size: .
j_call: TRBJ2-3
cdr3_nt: TGTGCCAGCAGGACTCTCCTTCACCTCGCAGATACGCAGTATTTT
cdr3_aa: CASRTLLHLADTQYF

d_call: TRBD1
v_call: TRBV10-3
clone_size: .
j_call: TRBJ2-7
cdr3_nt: TGTGCCATCAGCCAAGGGACAGGGGCGTCCTACGAGCAGTACTTC
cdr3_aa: CAISQGTGASYEQYF

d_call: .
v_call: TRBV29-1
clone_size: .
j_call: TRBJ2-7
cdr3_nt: TGCAGCGTTGAGCTCCCGCCTGGTGAGCAGTACTTC
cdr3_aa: CSVELPPGEQYF

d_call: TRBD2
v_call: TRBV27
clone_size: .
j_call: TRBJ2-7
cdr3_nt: TGTGCCAGCAGTCCCACTGCGACTAGCGGGAGGATAAACGAGCAGTACTTC
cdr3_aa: CASSPTATSGRINEQYF

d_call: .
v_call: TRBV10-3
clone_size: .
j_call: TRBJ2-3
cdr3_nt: TGTGCCATCAGTTCACTCGTAAAGGGAGATACGCAGTATTTT
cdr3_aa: CAISSLVKGDTQYF

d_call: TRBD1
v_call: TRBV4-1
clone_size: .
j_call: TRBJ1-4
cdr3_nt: TGCGCCAGCAGCCTTTCAGGGGGCTTTAGTGAAAAACTGTTTTTT
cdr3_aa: CASSLSGGFSEKLFF

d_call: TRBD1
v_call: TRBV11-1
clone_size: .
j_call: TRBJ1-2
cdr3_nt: TGTGCCAGCAGTCAGGGGGGTTATGGCTACACCTTC
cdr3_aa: CASSQGGYGYTF

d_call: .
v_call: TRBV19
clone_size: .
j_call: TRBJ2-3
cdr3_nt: TGTGCCAGTAGTATACAACCGGCTAGCGCACGAGGAGATACGCAGTATTTT
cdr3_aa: CASSIQPASARGDTQYF

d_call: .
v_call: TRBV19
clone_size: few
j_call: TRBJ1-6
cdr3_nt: TGTGCCAGTAGATTGGGCAGTAGCTCCTATAATTCACCCCTCCACTTT
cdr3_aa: CASRLGSSSYNSPLHF

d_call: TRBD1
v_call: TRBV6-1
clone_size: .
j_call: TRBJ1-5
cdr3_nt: TGTGCCATTAAGGGACAGGGCAATCAGCCCCAGCATTTT
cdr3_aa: CAIKGQGNQPQHF

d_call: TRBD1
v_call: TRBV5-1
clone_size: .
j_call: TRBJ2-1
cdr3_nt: TGCGCCAGCAGCCAAGTGGGACAGGAGTACAATGAGCAGTTCTTC
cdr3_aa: CASSQVGQEYNEQFF

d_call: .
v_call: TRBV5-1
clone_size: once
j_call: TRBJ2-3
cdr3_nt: TGCGCCAGCAGCTTGGACGGCGTCCGGTGGACCACAGATACGCAGTATTTT
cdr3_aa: CASSLDGVRWTTDTQYF

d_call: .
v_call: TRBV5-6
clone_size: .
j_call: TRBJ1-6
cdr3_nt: TGTGCCAGCAGCTTGGCAGTAGGGCAGGGAAGTTCACCCCTCCACTTT
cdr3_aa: CASSLAVGQGSSPLHF

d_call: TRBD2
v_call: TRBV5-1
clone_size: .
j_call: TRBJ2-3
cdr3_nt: TGCGCCAGCAGCTTGTTCGGGGGGGAAGATACGCAGTATTTT
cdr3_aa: CASSLFGGEDTQYF

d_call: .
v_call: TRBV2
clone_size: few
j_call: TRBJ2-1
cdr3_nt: TGTGCCAGCAGTGGCGGAAGCTCCTACAATGAGCAGTTCTTC
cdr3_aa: CASSGGSSYNEQFF

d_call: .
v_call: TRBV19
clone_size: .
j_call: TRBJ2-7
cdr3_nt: TGTGCCAGTAAATCGAGCTACGAGCAGTACTTC
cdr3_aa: CASKSSYEQYF

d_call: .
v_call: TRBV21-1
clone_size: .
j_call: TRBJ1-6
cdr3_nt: TGTGCCAGCAGTCAGTCCCCGACAGGGCGGGCTGCCCTCCACTTT
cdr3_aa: CASSQSPTGRAALHF

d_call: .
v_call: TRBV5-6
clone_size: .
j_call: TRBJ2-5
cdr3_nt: TGTGCCAGCAGCAGCTCTATAGAGACCCAGTACTTC
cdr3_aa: CASSSSIETQYF

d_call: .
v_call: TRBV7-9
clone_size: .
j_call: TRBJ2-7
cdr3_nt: TGTGCCAGCAGCTCCGGACCTAGGGCCTACGAGCAGTACTTC
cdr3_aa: CASSSGPRAYEQYF

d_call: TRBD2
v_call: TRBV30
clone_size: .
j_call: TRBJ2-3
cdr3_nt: TGTGCCTGGAGTGTACGAACTAGCGGGAGGGGAACAGATACGCAGTATTTT
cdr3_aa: CAWSVRTSGRGTDTQYF

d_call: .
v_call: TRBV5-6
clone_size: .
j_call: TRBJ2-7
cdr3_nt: TGTGCCAGCAGCAAGGGACAAGGTACCCTCTCCTACGAGCAGTACTTC
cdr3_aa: CASSKGQGTLSYEQYF

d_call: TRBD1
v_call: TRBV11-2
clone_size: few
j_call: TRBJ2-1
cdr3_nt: TGTGCCAGCACCCCCACCCCGGGACAGGGGCCCCAGGGGGAGCAGTTCTTC
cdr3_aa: CASTPTPGQGPQGEQFF

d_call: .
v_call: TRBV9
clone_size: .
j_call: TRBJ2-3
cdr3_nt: TGTGCCAGCAGCGCCCCGAACGGGGCTAGCTGGGATACGCAGTATTTT
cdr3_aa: CASSAPNGASWDTQYF

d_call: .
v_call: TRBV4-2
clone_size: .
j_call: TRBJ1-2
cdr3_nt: TGTGCCAGCAGCCAAGAAAGGGCACAATGGAATGGCTACACCTTC
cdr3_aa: CASSQERAQWNGYTF

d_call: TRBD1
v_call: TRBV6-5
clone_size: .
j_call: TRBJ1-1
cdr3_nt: TGTGCCAGCAGGCCCACAGGGGGCGCGGCTGAAGCTTTCTTT
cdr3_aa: CASRPTGGAAEAFF

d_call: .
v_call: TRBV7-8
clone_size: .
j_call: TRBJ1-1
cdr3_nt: TGTGCCAGCAGCGCCGGGACGGCGAACACTGAAGCTTTCTTT
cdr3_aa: CASSAGTANTEAFF

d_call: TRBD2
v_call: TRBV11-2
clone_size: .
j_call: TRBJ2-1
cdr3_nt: TGTGCCAGCAGCGTGGTAGCCGGGGGGGCCTTCACAGGTGAGCAGTTCTTC
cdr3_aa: CASSVVAGGAFTGEQFF

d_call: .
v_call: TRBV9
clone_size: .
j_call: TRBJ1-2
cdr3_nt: TGTGCCAGCAGCGAGGGCTCAGGGGTTCGCTATGGCTACACCTTC
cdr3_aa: CASSEGSGVRYGYTF

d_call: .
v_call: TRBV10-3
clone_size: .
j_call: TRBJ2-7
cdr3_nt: TGTGCCATCAGTGGACGGGGACCGGACACCCCCTACGAGCAGTACTTC
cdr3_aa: CAISGRGPDTPYEQYF

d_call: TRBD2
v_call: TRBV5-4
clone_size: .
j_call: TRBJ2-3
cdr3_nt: TGTGCCAGCAGCTTGTTGCGGGAGCGACTCACAGATACGCAGTATTTT
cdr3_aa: CASSLLRERLTDTQYF

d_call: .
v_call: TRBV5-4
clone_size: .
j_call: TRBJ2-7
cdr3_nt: TGTGCCAGCTCCCGAGGGAAGGGAGGAGGAGGCTACGAGCAGTACTTC
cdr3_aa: CASSRGKGGGGYEQYF

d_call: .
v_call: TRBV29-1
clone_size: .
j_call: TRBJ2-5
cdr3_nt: TGCAGCGTTGTTAGCCAGTACCAAGAGACCCAGTACTTC
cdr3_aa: CSVVSQYQETQYF

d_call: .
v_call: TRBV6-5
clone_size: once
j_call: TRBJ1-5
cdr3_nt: TGTGCCAGCAGTTACGTCGGTCAGCCCCAGCATTTT
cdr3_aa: CASSYVGQPQHF

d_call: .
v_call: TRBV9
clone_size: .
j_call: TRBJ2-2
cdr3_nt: TGTGCCAGCAGCGTAGGTGGTAGCGGAAACACCGGGGAGCTGTTTTTT
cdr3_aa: CASSVGGSGNTGELFF